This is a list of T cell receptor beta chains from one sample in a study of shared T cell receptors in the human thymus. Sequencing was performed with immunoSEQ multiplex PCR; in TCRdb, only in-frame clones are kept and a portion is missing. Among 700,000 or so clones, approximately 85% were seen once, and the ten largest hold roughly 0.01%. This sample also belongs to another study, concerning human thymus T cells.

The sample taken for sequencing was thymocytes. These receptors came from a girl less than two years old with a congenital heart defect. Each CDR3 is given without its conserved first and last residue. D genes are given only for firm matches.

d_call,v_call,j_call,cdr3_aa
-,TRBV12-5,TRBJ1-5,ASGTRGRGQPQH
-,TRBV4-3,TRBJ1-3,ASSQERVTVRDGNTIY
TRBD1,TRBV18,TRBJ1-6,ASSPYPGGSYNSPLH
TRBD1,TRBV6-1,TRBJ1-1,AAFQGGPVNTEAF
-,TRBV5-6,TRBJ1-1,ASSLSRLDTEAF
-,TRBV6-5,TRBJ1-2,ASSYGPNPRNYGYT
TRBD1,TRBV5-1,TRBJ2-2,ASSLATFRGLAGELF
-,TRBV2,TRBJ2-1,ASSSSEGSFQYNEQF
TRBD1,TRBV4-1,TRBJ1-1,ASSQEEDGQGVEAF
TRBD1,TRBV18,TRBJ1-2,ASSPGSTGDYGYT
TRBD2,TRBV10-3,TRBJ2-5,AISDGTSGAQETQY
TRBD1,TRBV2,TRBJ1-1,ASSANRDRTTMNTEAF
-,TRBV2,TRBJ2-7,ASSENLNPIGSYEQY